This TCR beta chain was documented in a study of blood T cell repertoires in COVID-19. The data were produced by immunoSEQ multiplex PCR, yet TCRdb's version contains in-frame clones alone and is incomplete. The sample shows fewer than 200,000 clones, approximately 85% of them seen only once. Sample: peripheral blood. The TCR sequence derives from a woman of 80 years or more with COVID-19, enrolled during active disease.

The CDR3: CASSLVGANTGELFF. The CDR3 region has the DNA TGTGCCAGCAGCTTGGTAGGGGCGAACACCGGGGAGCTGTTTTTT. The J gene is TRBJ2-2, the V gene TRBV5-5; D may be TRBD1 (5 bases). V was cut by 0 bases and J by 0 bases, with 6 bases left in between. Germline V gene lookup returns CDR1 SGHKS and CDR2 YYEKEE (reference sequence). The CDR3 has 15 amino acids.